This T cell receptor beta chain was recorded in a study of T cell repertoires in cytomegalovirus infection. TCRdb passed the reads through MiXCR, listing each CDR3 protein once. The table records about 400,000 distinct CDR3 sequences, approximately 35% of them present only once. The study, taken as a whole, reports: The response measured ex vivo was dominated by TCR beta clonotypes (HLA-C-restricted and CMV-specific).

About this clonotype itself: Its antigen is not known.

Looked up from germline, CDR1 is SEHNR and CDR2 is FQNEAQ (reference sequence). Deletions cut 0 bases from V and 4 bases from J, with 21 bases between. The CDR3 runs to 18 residues. This chain connects TRBV7-9 to TRBJ2-5; D may match TRBD1 or TRBD2 (6 bases each). This sequence was found in a human donor in good health (CMV status not recorded). Some clones in this sample may be carry-over from other donors' samples. The sample was cultured PBMCs, taken from culture after CMV antigen stimulation. CDR3 sequence (DNA): TGTGCCAGCAGCTTAGCGGCCGGGGGCCTCTATCCCCCAGAGACCCAGTACTTC. Its translation: CASSLAAGGLYPPETQYF.